This T cell receptor (beta chain) was identified during a study of identical twins. This clonotype was seen only a few times. Its antigen is undetermined. Whole-study findings and limits: The analysis was cross-sectional rather than longitudinal within donors. Sequences that were beta out-of-frame showed weaker excess twin sharing.

With template switching, a universal primer site was added, and the cDNA carried unique molecular identifiers. Using its own MiXCR run on the 5' RACE reads, TCRdb lists one record per CDR3 protein. The sample contains about 240,000 distinct CDR3 sequences, over 9.5% of which appear only once. Deletions cut 5 bases from V and 5 bases from J, with 6 bases between. The CDR3 loop spans 11 amino acids. Per germline, CDR1 MNHEY and CDR2 SVGEGT. The material sequenced was memory T cells sorted from blood. The sequence was collected from a man in his fifties in good health. This chain uses TRBV6-2 or TRBV6-3 with TRBJ1-1, with D tentatively TRBD1 (6 bases). Written as DNA, the CDR3 is TGTGCCAGCAGTAGGGGGACTGAAGCTTTCTTT. Encoded protein: CASSRGTEAFF.